This T cell receptor (beta chain) was profiled in a study of T cell responses to AZD1222 COVID-19 vaccine. CDR1 is SGHDN and CDR2 is FVKESK in the germline V gene. Trimming shortened V by 0 bases and J by 8 bases, and 17 bases separated the two germline ends. This CDR3 is built from 16 residues. Findings and limits, study-wide: Baseline serology detected seropositivity in only six AZD1222 recipients.

Worth noting for this clone: The antigen remains undetermined.

The repertoire was sequenced with immunoSEQ multiplex PCR; TCRdb's copy has only in-frame clones and lacks some. This sample carries some 150,000 clones, about 86% of them seen once, and the ten largest clones take around 5%. The TCR was taken from an adult who received the AZD1222 COVID-19 vaccine. This sequence joins TRBV14 and TRBJ2-4; D uncertain. The sequencing here drew on peripheral blood, taken 28 days after the second AZD1222 dose. The CDR3: CASSQDPGSPLDIQYF. The CDR3 coding sequence is TGTGCCAGCAGCCAAGATCCCGGATCCCCATTGGACATTCAGTACTTC.